This is a list of T cell receptor beta chains from one sample in a study of T cell repertoires in cytomegalovirus infection. TCRdb reprocessed the reads with MiXCR, giving one entry per CDR3 protein. The table records 570,000 or so distinct CDR3 sequences, 40% of them present only once. These receptors lack a known antigen. Here the sequenced sample was cultured PBMCs, taken from culture after CMV antigen stimulation. These receptors were taken from a human donor in good health (CMV status not recorded). Some clones in this sample may be carry-over from other donors' samples. The CDR3 runs from the conserved cysteine through the conserved F or W. Fields, in order: clone size, V gene, D gene, J gene, CDR3 protein, CDR3 DNA. D genes are given only for firm matches. Clone size is not always given. Where it is, it says once, few, many or a class for expanded clones.

>.|TRBV10-3|TRBD1|TRBJ1-2
CAISETDRGNYGYTF
TGTGCCATCAGTGAAACGGACAGGGGAAACTATGGCTACACCTTC
>.|TRBV6-5|.|TRBJ1-6
CASSYSIGVGSPLHF
TGTGCCAGCAGTTACTCGATTGGGGTAGGGTCACCCCTCCACTTT
>.|TRBV2|.|TRBJ2-2
CASSEISWTGELFF
TGTGCCAGCAGTGAGATTAGTTGGACCGGGGAGCTGTTTTTT
>many|TRBV7-2|.|TRBJ2-1
CASSLGIRGAYNEQFF
TGTGCCAGCAGCTTAGGCATTAGGGGCGCCTACAATGAGCAGTTCTTC
>.|TRBV6-5|.|TRBJ1-1
CASSYGFATSEAFF
TGTGCCAGCAGTTACGGTTTCGCGACCTCTGAAGCTTTCTTT
>.|TRBV7-6|TRBD2|TRBJ2-4
CASSLAGADIQYF
TGTGCCAGCAGCTTGGCGGGAGCTGACATTCAGTACTTC
>.|TRBV20-1|TRBD2|TRBJ2-1
CSARDYSGGGNEQFF
TGCAGTGCTAGAGATTATAGCGGGGGGGGCAATGAGCAGTTCTTC
>few|TRBV7-2|TRBD2|TRBJ2-3
CASGRAGGGTDTQYF
TGTGCCAGCGGACGGGCGGGGGGTGGCACAGATACGCAGTATTTT
>many|TRBV7-2|TRBD1|TRBJ1-3
CASSIRGQEGNTIYF
TGTGCCAGCAGCATTCGGGGACAGGAGGGAAACACCATATATTTT
>.|TRBV20-1|.|TRBJ2-3
CSATHPGLATDTQYF
TGCAGTGCTACCCATCCGGGACTTGCAACAGATACGCAGTATTTT
>.|TRBV9|TRBD2|TRBJ2-7
CASSVGLANSYEQYF
TGTGCCAGCAGCGTAGGACTAGCGAACTCCTACGAGCAGTACTTC
>.|TRBV7-4|.|TRBJ1-1
CASSLVARVIGAFF
TGTGCCAGCAGCTTAGTGGCCAGGGTCATTGGGGCTTTCTTT
>.|TRBV5-1|.|TRBJ2-5
CASSWSGKETQYF
TGCGCCAGCAGCTGGAGCGGAAAAGAGACCCAGTACTTC
>.|TRBV7-2|.|TRBJ2-7
CASSPVSAYEQYF
TGTGCCAGCAGCCCCGTCTCAGCGTACGAGCAGTACTTC
>few|TRBV7-7|TRBD2|TRBJ2-1
CASSPTGTSGSINEQFF
TGTGCCAGCAGCCCTACCGGGACTAGCGGGAGTATCAATGAGCAGTTCTTC
>once|TRBV7-8|.|TRBJ2-2
CASSHWEDSSETAGELFF
TGTGCCAGCAGCCATTGGGAAGACTCCTCTGAAACGGCCGGGGAGCTGTTTTTT
>.|TRBV27|.|TRBJ2-2
CASSLGYRNTGELFF
TGTGCCAGCAGTTTAGGGTACAGGAACACCGGGGAGCTGTTTTTT
>.|TRBV7-2|.|TRBJ2-7
CASNPSGLYEQYF
TGTGCCAGCAACCCAAGCGGCCTCTACGAGCAGTACTTC
>many|TRBV11-3|.|TRBJ1-3
CASSLESGNTIYF
TGTGCCAGCAGCTTGGAAAGCGGAAACACCATATATTTT
>.|TRBV24-1|.|TRBJ2-3
CATSDRRGTDTQYF
TGTGCCACCAGTGATCGGCGGGGCACAGATACGCAGTATTTT
>few|TRBV7-6|.|TRBJ2-7
CASSRQDSQFYEQYF
TGTGCCAGCAGCCGACAGGACAGCCAGTTCTACGAGCAGTACTTC
>few|TRBV7-2|.|TRBJ2-3
CASSRNLQTGADTQYF
TGTGCCAGCAGCCGCAATCTTCAAACGGGTGCAGATACGCAGTATTTT
>.|TRBV7-6|TRBD1|TRBJ1-6
CASSTAGGSPLHF
TGTGCCAGCAGCACCGCAGGGGGATCACCCCTCCACTTT
>once|TRBV5-6|TRBD2|TRBJ2-1
CASRFLPSGGANEQFF
TGTGCCAGCAGGTTTCTACCTAGCGGGGGGGCCAATGAGCAGTTCTTC
>.|TRBV5-1|.|TRBJ2-3
CASSLEGADGTDTQYF
TGCGCCAGCAGCTTGGAAGGGGCAGATGGGACAGATACGCAGTATTTT
>.|TRBV6-5|.|TRBJ2-1
CASSRLSSSYNEQFF
TGTGCCAGCAGCCGCCTCAGCAGCTCCTACAATGAGCAGTTCTTC
>.|TRBV28|.|TRBJ1-1
CASSSTRREAFF
TGTGCCAGCAGTTCCACCCGACGTGAAGCTTTCTTT
>.|TRBV6-1|.|TRBJ1-5
CASSESLLPQGQPQHF
TGTGCCAGCAGTGAATCCCTCCTTCCACAGGGCCAGCCCCAGCATTTT
>many|TRBV7-2|.|TRBJ1-6
CASSLEVADSPLHF
TGTGCCAGCAGCTTAGAGGTCGCGGATTCGCCCCTCCACTTT
>.|TRBV6-6|.|TRBJ2-5
CASRDLGAEEETQYF
TGTGCCAGCAGGGACTTAGGGGCAGAAGAGGAGACCCAGTACTTC
>few|TRBV6-1|TRBD2|TRBJ2-3
CASSPFVREIGTDTQYF
TGTGCCAGCAGCCCCTTTGTGCGGGAGATTGGGACAGATACGCAGTATTTT
>.|TRBV6-8|TRBD2|TRBJ2-1
CASSLGGALLHEQFF
TGTGCCAGCAGTCTCGGGGGGGCCCTACTCCATGAGCAGTTCTTC
>few|TRBV7-2|.|TRBJ1-5
CASSLARWQGPYSNQPQHF
TGTGCCAGCAGCTTAGCTCGGTGGCAGGGGCCTTATAGCAATCAGCCCCAGCATTTT
>few|TRBV29-1|TRBD1|TRBJ1-2
CSVEDRGRGYTF
TGCAGCGTAGAAGACAGGGGGAGAGGCTACACCTTC
>.|TRBV5-4|.|TRBJ1-6
CASRQDNSPLHF
TGTGCCTCCCGACAGGATAATTCACCCCTCCACTTT
>.|TRBV19|TRBD1|TRBJ2-7
CASSAPGQALWQYF
TGTGCCAGTAGTGCTCCGGGACAGGCCCTTTGGCAGTACTTC
>.|TRBV7-2|TRBD2|TRBJ2-5
CASSIRTSEQETQYF
TGTGCCAGCAGCATCCGGACTAGCGAACAAGAGACCCAGTACTTC
>few|TRBV5-5|.|TRBJ1-1
CASSLAGMGARSTEAFF
TGTGCCAGCAGCTTGGCCGGTATGGGGGCGCGGAGCACTGAAGCTTTCTTT
>.|TRBV28|.|TRBJ2-7
CASSRGGAGYEQYF
TGTGCCAGCAGCCGGGGAGGCGCAGGGTACGAGCAGTACTTC
>.|TRBV6-1|TRBD1|TRBJ2-1
CASTGRNRGDNEQFF
TGTGCCAGCACGGGGCGGAACAGGGGGGACAATGAGCAGTTCTTC